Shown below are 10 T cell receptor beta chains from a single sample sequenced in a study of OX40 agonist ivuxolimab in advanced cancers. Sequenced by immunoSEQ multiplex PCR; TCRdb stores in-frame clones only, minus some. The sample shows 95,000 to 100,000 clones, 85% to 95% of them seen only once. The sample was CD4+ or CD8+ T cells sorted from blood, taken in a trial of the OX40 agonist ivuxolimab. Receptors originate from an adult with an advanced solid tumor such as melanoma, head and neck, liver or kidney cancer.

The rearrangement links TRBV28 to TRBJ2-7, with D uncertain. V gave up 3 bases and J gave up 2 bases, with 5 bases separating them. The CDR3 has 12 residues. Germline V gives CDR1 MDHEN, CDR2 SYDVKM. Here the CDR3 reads CASSFGTYEQYF. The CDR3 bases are TGTGCCAGCAGTTTCGGTACCTACGAGCAGTACTTC.

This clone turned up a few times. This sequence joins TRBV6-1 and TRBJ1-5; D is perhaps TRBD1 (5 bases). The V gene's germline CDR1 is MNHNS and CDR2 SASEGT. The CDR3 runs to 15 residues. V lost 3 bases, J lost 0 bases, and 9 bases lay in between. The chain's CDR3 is CASSERGYSNQPQHF. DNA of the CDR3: TGTGCCAGCAGTGAGAGGGGCTATAGCAATCAGCCCCAGCATTTT.

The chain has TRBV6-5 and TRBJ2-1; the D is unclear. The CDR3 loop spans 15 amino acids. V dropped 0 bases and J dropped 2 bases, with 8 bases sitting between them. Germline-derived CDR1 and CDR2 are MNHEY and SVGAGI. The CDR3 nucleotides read TGTGCCAGCAGTTACTCGCTCAGTCCCTACAATGAGCAGTTCTTC. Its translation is CASSYSLSPYNEQFF.

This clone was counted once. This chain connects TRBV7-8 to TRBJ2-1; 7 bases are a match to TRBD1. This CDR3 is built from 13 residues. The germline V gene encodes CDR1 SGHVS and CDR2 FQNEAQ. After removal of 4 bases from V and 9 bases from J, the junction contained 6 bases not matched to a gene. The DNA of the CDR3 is TGTGCCAGCAGCTCTAGGGGGCGTAGTGAGCAGTTCTTC. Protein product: CASSSRGRSEQFF.

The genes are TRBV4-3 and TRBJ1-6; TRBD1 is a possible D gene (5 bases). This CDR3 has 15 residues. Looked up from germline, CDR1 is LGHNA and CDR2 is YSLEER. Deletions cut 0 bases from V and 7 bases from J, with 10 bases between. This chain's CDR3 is CASSQEMGRNSPLHF. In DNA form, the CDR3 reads TGCGCCAGCAGCCAAGAGATGGGACGGAATTCACCCCTCCACTTT.

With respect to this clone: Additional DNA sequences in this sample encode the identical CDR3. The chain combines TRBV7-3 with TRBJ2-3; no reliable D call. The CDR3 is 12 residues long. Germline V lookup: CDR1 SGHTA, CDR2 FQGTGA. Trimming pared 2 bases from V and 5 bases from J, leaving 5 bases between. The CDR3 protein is CASSLVGDTQYF. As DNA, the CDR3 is TGTGCCAGCAGCTTAGTAGGAGATACGCAGTATTTT.

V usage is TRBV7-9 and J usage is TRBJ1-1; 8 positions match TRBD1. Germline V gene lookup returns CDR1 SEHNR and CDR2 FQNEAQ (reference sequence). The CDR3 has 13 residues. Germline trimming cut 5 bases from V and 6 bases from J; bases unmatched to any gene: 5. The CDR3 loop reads CASSIDRGAEAFF. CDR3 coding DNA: TGTGCCAGCAGCATCGACAGGGGCGCTGAAGCTTTCTTT.

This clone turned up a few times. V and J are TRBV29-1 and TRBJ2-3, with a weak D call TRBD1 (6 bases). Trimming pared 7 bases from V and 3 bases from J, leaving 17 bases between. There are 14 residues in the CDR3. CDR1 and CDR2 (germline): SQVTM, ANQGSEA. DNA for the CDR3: TGCAGCGGCCTTCCAGGGGTACGGACAGATACGCAGTATTTT. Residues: CSGLPGVRTDTQYF.

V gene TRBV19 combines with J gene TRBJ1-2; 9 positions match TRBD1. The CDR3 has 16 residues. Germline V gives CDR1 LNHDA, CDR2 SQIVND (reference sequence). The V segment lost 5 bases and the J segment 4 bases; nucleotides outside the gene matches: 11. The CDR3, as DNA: TGTGCCAGTAGTGCCAGAACAGGGGGCGCGACCTATGGCTACACCTTC. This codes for CASSARTGGATYGYTF.

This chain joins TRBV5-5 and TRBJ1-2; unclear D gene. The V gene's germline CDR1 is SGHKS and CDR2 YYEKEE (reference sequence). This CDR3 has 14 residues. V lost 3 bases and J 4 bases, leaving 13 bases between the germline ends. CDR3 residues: CASSSPTELYGYTF. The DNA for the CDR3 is TGTGCCAGCAGCTCCCCGACCGAGCTCTATGGCTACACCTTC.